The rows below give T cell receptor beta chains drawn from one sample of a study of identifying expanded T cells in peripheral blood. Profiling relied on immunoSEQ multiplex PCR, and the TCRdb table lists in-frame clones only, not all of them. The sample lists fewer than 85,000 clones; 89% were seen once. What was sequenced was blood. The source of these receptors is a person between 18 and 70 years old in good health. Each CDR3 is given with its conserved first and last residue. D genes are given only for firm matches. Some rows have no size entry. The others give once, few or many, or a class for an expanded clone.

j_call,clone_size,d_call,v_call,cdr3_nt,cdr3_aa
TRBJ1-6,.,.,TRBV5-1,TGCGCCAGCAGCCCTACAGTGGGCGATTCACCCCTCCACTTT,CASSPTVGDSPLHF
TRBJ2-2,.,.,TRBV9,TGTGCCAGCAGCGTAGCTACAGGGAAGGGCACCGGGGAGCTGTTTTTT,CASSVATGKGTGELFF
TRBJ2-7,.,.,TRBV5-5,TGTGCCAGCAGCTTGGTCACGGCAGCCTACGAGCAGTACTTC,CASSLVTAAYEQYF
TRBJ2-7,.,.,TRBV6-5,TGTGCCAGCAGTGGAGGGGGGCGCTCCTACGAGCAGTACTTC,CASSGGGRSYEQYF
TRBJ2-3,.,TRBD2,TRBV7-2,TGTGCCAGCAGCTTAGGCGGGAGGGGGTTCACAGATACGCAGTATTTT,CASSLGGRGFTDTQYF
TRBJ2-5,once,.,TRBV28,TGTGCCAGCAGTTTAGGAGGCGTCCAAGAGACCCAGTACTTC,CASSLGGVQETQYF
TRBJ2-6,once,.,TRBV7-2,TGTGCCAGCAGCCCACAGATCTCTGGGGCCAACGTCCTGACTTTC,CASSPQISGANVLTF
TRBJ2-3,.,.,TRBV7-2,TGTGCCAGCAGAAAAGGGCCCGATACGCAGTATTTT,CASRKGPDTQYF
TRBJ2-7,.,TRBD1,TRBV5-1,TGCGCCAGCAGCTTGGAGGGGGCGCCCTACGAGCAGTACTTC,CASSLEGAPYEQYF
TRBJ2-3,once,.,TRBV7-9,TGTGCCAGCAGCCCCCTGTGGGTCACAGATACGCAGTATTTT,CASSPLWVTDTQYF